The 4 T cell receptor beta chains below all came from one sample that was sequenced in a study of human T cells and chemical hapten exposure. Time point described: patch test 1, 2 weeks after DPC sensitization. Specified treatment: therapeutic diphenylcyclopropenone sensitization with weekly scalp DPC. MiXCR, run by TCRdb on the RACE reads, gives a single entry per CDR3 protein. The table shows 75,000 to 100,000 distinct CDR3 sequences, with around an eighth occurring only once. Sequenced material: whole blood, taken in connection with sensitization to the hapten diphenylcyclopropenone (DPC). These receptors all come from a woman aged 40 to 50 with alopecia areata. Some clones in this sample may be carry-over from other donors' samples.

This clonotype was seen ten or more times. The rearrangement links TRBV7-8 to TRBJ2-7; D is undetermined. V lost 3 bases and J lost 4, with 13 bases in between. The CDR3 spans 14 residues. The germline V gene has CDR1 SGHVS and CDR2 FQNEAQ. The CDR3 reads CASSLGPGGYEQYF. The CDR3 coding sequence is TGTGCCAGCAGCTTGGGCCCAGGTGGGTACGAGCAGTACTTC.

This clonotype has a handful of counts. This sequence joins TRBV5-1 and TRBJ2-7; D is possibly TRBD2 (6 bases). V was shortened by 0 bases and J by 3 bases, with 13 bases between the two germline ends. The CDR3 is 15 amino acids. Germline loops: CDR1 SGHRS, CDR2 YFSETQ. The CDR3 DNA reads as TGCGCCAGCAGCTTGGGACGAGGAGCGGGCTACGAGCAGTACTTC. Protein product: CASSLGRGAGYEQYF.

This clonotype was seen many times. J is TRBJ2-1 and V is TRBV6-1, with D tentatively TRBD2 (6 bases). Germline values: CDR1 MNHNS, CDR2 SASEGT. V was pared by 5 bases and J by 0 bases, with 14 bases between. The CDR3 spans 16 residues. The CDR3 sequence is CASSPPGGDSYNEQFF. CDR3 coding DNA: TGTGCCAGCAGTCCCCCCGGCGGGGACTCCTACAATGAGCAGTTCTTC.

This clonotype was seen ten or more times. The CDR3 here is CSASRRGQPQHF. The CDR3 DNA is TGCAGTGCTAGCAGAAGGGGTCAGCCCCAGCATTTT. The chain recombines TRBV20-1 with TRBJ1-5, with D perhaps TRBD1 (5 bases). The CDR3 has 12 amino acids. Germline assignment: CDR1 DFQATT and CDR2 SNEGSKA (reference sequence). The germline V and J ends were trimmed by 3 bases and 6 bases, with 9 bases remaining between them.